There are a few counts of the clone carrying this TCR beta chain. This sample stems from a study of T-cell reconstitution after alpha-beta-depleted transplantation in children. V shed 4 bases, J shed 4 bases, and the junction held 6 bases outside the gene matches. The CDR3 contains 14 residues. The germline V gene encodes CDR1 SEHNR and CDR2 FQNEAQ (reference sequence). A library of TCRbeta sequences, prepared with unique molecular identifiers, was generated. TCRdb re-analysed the PCR reads in MiXCR, keeping a single row per CDR3 protein. The table shows more than 550,000 distinct CDR3 sequences, with roughly a tenth occurring only once.

J is TRBJ2-5 and V is TRBV7-9, with TRBD1 matching over 7 bases. Sequenced here: PBMCs from the stem cell graft donor, sampled from the stem cell graft. The TCR originated in a human donor who donated a stem cell graft to a child with acute myeloid leukemia. CDR3 coding DNA: TGTGCCAGCAGCTCAACCGCAGGGGGAGAGACCCAGTACTTC. It is translated as CASSSTAGGETQYF.